Sequencing of this TCR beta chain was carried out in a study of radiotherapy plus CTLA-4 blockade in lung cancer. From germline, CDR1 is SNHLY and CDR2 FYNNEI. The V end was cut by 4 bases, the J end by 2 bases, with 11 bases between. The CDR3 is 14 amino acids. Sequenced by immunoSEQ multiplex PCR; TCRdb stores in-frame clones only, minus some. This sample has around 29,000 clones, with 75% to 85% found just once. Focal radiation with ipilimumab CTLA-4 blockade was given to patients with chemo-refractory metastatic non-small-cell lung cancer. The chain combines TRBV2 with TRBJ1-1; maybe TRBD1 (6 bases). This TCR derives from a human donor with non-small cell lung cancer that progressed on radiotherapy plus ipilimumab. The specimen comprised peripheral blood, sampled from a patient treated with radiotherapy plus ipilimumab. Here the CDR3 reads CASSVARGNTEAFF. The CDR3 nucleotides are TGTGCCAGCAGTGTGGCCAGGGGTAACACTGAAGCTTTCTTT.